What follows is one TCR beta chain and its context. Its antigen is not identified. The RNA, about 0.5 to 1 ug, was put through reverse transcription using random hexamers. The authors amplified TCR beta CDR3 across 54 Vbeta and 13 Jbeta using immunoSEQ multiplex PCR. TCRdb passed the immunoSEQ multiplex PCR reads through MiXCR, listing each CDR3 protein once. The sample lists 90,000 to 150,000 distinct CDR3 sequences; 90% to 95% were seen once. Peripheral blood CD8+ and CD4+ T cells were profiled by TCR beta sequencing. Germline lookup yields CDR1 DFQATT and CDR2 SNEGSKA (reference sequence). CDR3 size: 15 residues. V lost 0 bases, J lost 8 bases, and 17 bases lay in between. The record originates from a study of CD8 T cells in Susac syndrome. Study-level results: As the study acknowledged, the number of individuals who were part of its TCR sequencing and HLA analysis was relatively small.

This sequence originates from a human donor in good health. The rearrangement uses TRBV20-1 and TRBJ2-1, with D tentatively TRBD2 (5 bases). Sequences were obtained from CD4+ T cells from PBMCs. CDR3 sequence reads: CSARDWRGSSDEQFF. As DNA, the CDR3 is TGCAGTGCTAGAGATTGGAGAGGGAGTTCGGATGAGCAGTTCTTC.